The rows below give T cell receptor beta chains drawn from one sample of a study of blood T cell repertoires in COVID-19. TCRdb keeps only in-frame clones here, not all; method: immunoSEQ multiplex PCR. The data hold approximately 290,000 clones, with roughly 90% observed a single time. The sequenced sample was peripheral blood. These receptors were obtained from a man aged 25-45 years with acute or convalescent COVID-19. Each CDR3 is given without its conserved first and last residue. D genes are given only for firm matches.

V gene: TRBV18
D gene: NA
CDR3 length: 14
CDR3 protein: ASSPAGVGSSTEAF

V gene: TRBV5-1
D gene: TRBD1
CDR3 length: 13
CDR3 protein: ASRFEAGGFTEAF

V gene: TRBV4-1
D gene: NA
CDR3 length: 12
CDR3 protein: ASSQLQGGGELF

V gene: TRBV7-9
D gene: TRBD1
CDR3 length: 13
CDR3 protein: ASSSRGLATGELF

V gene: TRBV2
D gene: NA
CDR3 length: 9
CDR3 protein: ASSESSPLH

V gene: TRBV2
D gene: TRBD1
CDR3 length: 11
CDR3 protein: ASSTTGAFEQY

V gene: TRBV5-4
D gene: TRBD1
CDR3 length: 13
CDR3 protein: ASSNNRQGMETQY

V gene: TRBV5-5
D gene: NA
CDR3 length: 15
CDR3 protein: ASSLEGEGVPTGELF

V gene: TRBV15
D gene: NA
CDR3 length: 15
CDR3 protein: ATSISEFVPNTGELF

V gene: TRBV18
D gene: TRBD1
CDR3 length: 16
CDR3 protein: ASSPPAGQGALNNEQF

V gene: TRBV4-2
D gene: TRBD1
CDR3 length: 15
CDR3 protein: ASSQPDRLHSGNTIY

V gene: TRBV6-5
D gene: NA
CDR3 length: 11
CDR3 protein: ASWGHRNEKLF

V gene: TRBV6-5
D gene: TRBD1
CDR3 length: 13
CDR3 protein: ASSPTGGAGSEQF

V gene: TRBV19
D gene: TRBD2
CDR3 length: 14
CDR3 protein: ASSKEQAGDYNEQF

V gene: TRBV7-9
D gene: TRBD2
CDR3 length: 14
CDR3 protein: ASSLRTSGGTDTQY

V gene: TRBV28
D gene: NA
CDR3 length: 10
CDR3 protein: ASITANQPQH

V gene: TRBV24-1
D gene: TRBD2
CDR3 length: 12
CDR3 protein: ATSLAGITGELF

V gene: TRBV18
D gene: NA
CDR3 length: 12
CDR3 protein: ASSLGGGPDTQY

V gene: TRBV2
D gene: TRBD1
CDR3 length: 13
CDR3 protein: ASRGQGGNTGELF

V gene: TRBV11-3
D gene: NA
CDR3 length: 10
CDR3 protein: ASSFAGDTQY

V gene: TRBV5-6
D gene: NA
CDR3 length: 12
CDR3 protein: ASSFSNSLDTQY

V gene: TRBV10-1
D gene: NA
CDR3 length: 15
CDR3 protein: ASSPGSDQSRTDTQY

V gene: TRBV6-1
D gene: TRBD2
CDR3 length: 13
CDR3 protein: ASSEQRGSSYEQY

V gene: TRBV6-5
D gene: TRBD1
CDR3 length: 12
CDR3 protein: ASTPGQGNSPLH

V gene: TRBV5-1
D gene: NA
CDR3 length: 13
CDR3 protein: ASSLVTTGANVLT

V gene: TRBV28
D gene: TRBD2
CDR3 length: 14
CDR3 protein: ASSPVGLAGANEQF

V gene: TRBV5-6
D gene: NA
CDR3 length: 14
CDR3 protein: ASSLISGSNTGELF

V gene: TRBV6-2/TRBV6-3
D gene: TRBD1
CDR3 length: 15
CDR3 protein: ASSYTMSGTGSAPQH